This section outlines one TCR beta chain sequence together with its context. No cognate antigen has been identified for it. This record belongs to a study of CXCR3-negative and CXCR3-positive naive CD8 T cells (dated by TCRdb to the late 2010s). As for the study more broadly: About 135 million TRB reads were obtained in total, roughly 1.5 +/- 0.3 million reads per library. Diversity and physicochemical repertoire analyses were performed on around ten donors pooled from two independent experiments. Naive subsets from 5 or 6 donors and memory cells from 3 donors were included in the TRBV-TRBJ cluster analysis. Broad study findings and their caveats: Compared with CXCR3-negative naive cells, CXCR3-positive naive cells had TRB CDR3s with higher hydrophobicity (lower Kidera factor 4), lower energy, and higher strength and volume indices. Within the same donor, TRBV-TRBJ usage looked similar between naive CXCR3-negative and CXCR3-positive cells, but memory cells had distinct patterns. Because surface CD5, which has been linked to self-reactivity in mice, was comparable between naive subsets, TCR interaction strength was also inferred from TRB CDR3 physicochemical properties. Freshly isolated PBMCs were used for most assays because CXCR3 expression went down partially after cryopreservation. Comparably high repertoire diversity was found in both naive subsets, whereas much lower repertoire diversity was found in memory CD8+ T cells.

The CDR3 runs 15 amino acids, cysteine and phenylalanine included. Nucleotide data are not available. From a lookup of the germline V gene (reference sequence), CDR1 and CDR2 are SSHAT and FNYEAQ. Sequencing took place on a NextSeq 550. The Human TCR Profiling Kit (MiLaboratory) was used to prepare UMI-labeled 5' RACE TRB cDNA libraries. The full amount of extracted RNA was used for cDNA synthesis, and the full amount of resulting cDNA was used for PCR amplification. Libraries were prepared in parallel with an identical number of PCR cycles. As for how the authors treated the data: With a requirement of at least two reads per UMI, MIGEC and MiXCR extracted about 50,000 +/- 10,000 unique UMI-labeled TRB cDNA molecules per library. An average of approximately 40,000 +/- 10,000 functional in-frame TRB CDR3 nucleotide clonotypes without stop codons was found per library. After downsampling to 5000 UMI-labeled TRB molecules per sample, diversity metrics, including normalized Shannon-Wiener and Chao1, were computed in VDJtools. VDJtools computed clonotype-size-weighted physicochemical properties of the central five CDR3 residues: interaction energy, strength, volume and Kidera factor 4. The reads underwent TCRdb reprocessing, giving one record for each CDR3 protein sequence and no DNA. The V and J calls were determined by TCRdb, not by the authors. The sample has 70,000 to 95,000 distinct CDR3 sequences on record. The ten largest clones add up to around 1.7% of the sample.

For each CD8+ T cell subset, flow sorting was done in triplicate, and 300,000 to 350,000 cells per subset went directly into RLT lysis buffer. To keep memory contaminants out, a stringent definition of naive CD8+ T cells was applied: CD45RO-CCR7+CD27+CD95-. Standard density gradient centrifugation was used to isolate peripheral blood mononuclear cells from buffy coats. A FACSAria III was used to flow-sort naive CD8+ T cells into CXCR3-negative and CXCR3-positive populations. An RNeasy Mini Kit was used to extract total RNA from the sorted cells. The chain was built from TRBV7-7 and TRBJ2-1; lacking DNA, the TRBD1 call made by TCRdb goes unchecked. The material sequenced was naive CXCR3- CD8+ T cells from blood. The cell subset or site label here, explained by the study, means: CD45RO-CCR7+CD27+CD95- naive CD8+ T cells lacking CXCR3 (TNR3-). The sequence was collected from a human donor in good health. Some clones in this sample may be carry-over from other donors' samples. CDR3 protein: CASSLSRRGLDEQFF. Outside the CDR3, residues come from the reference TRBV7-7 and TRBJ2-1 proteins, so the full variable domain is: GAGVSQSPRYKVTKRGQDVTLRCDPISSHATLYWYQQALGQGPEFLTYFNYEAQPDKSGLPSDRFSAERPEGSISTLTIQRTEQRDSAMYRCASSLSRRGLDEQFFGPGTRLTVL.